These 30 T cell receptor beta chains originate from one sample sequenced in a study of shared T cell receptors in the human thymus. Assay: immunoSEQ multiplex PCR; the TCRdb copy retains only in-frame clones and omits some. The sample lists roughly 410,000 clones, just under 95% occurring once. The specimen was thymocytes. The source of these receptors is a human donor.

DNA of the CDR3: TGTGCCAGCAGCATTAGCGGGGAACCCTCCTACGAGCAGTACTTC. It codes for CASSISGEPSYEQYF. V is TRBV11-1 and J is TRBJ2-7; TRBD2 matches 8 bases. Germline trimming cut 5 bases from V and 0 bases from J; bases unmatched to any gene: 6. Germline V gene data show CDR1 as SGHAT and CDR2 as FQDESV (reference sequence). This CDR3 has 15 amino acids.

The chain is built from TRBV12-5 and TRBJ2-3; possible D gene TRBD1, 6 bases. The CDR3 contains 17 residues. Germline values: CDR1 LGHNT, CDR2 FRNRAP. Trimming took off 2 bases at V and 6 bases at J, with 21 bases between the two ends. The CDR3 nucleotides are TGTGCTAGTGGTTTGTATACTAGAGGGGGATTGTCGGATACGCAGTATTTT. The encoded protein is CASGLYTRGGLSDTQYF.

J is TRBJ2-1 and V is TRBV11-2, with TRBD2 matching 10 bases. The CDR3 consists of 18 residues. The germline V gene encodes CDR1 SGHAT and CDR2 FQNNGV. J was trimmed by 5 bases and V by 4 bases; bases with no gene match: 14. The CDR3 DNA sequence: TGTGCCAGCAGCTCGTCCCCCCCGGGACTAGCGAAGCACAATGAGCAGTTCTTC. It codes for CASSSSPPGLAKHNEQFF.

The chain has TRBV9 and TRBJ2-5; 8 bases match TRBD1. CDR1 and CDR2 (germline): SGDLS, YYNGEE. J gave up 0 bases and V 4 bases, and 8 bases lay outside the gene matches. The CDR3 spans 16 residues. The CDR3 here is CASSPETGEDQETQYF. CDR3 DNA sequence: TGTGCCAGCAGCCCAGAGACAGGGGAAGACCAAGAGACCCAGTACTTC. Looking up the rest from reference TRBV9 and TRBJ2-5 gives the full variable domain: DSGVTQTPKHLITATGQRVTLRCSPRSGDLSVYWYQQSLDQGLQFLIQYYNGEERAKGNILERFSAQQFPDLHSELNLSSLELGDSALYFCASSPETGEDQETQYFGPGTRLLVL.

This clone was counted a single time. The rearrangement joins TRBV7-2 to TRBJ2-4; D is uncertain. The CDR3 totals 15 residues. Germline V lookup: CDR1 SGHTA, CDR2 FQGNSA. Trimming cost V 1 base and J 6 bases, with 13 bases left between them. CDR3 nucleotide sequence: TGTGCCAGCAGCTTAGGGACCGGCCCAATAAACATTCAGTACTTC. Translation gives CASSLGTGPINIQYF.

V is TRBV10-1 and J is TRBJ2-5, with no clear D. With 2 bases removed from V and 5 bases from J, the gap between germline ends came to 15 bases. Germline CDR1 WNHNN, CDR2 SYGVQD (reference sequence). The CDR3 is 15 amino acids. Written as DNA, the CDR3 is TGCGCCAGCAGTGAGCGAACGGTGGGCCCCGAGACCCAGTACTTC. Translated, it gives CASSERTVGPETQYF.

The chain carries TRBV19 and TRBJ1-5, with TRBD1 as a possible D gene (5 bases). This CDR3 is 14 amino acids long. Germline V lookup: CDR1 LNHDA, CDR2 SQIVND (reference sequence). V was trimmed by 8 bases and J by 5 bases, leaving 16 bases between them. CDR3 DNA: TGTGCCAGTTGGGGTGGGGGGAAGCATCAGCCCCAGCATTTT. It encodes CASWGGGKHQPQHF.

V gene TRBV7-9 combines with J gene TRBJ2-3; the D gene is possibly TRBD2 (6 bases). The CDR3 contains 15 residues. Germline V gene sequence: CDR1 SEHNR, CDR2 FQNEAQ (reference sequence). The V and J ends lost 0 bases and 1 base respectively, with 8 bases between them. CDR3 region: CASSLARGGTDTQYF. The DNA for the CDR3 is TGTGCCAGCAGCTTAGCGCGGGGTGGCACAGATACGCAGTATTTT.

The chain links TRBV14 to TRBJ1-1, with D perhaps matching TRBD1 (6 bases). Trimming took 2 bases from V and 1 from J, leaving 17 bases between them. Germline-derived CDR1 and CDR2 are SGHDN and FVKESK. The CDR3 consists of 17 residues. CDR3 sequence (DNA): TGTGCCAGCAGCCAACGGGGGGCCGACGGGACGAACACTGAAGCTTTCTTT. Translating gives CASSQRGADGTNTEAFF.

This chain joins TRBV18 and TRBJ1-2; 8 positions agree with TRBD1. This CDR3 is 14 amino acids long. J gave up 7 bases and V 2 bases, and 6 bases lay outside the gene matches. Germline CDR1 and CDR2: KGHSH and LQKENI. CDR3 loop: CASSPTTGGRGYTF. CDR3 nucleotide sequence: TGTGCCAGCTCACCAACTACAGGGGGTCGTGGCTACACCTTC.

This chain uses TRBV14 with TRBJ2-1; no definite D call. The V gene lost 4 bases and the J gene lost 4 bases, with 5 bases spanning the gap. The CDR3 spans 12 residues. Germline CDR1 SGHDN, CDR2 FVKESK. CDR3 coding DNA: TGTGCCAGCAGCCGAAGTTACAATGAGCAGTTCTTC. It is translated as CASSRSYNEQFF.

CDR3 bases: TGTGCCAGCACATCCCGGGAAAGGACAAAGACAGGGGGCCGAAACACCGGGGAGCTGTTTTTT. The encoded protein is CASTSRERTKTGGRNTGELFF. The chain recombines TRBV27 with TRBJ2-2; TRBD1 aligns across 10 bases. Germline assignment: CDR1 MNHEY and CDR2 SMNVEV (reference sequence). The junction had 22 bases not matched to a gene; V was cut back by 7 bases and J by 2 bases. The CDR3 spans 21 residues.

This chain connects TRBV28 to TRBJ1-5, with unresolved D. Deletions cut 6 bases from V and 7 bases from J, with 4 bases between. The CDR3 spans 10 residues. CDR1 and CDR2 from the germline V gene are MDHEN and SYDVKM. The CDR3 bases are TGTGCCAGCAGCTTACAGCCCCAGCATTTT. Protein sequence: CASSLQPQHF.

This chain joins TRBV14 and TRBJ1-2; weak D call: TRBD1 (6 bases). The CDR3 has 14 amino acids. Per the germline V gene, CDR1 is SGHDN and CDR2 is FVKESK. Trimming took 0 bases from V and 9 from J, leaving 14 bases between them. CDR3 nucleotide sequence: TGTGCCAGCAGCCAAGATCGCAGGGGAAGGAGCTACACCTTC. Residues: CASSQDRRGRSYTF.

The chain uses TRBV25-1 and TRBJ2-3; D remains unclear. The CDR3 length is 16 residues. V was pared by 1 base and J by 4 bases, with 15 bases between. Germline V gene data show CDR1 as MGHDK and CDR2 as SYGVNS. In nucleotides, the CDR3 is TGTGCCAGCAGTGAATTCGTCTCCCTCCGGGCAGATACGCAGTATTTT. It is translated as CASSEFVSLRADTQYF.

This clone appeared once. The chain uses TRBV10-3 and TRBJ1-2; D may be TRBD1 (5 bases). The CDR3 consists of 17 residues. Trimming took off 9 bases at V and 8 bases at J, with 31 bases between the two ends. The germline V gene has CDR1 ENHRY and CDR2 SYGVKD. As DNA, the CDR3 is TGTGCCATAAAAGCACGGACCGGGACTTCTCAGCGTACGGGCTACACCTTC. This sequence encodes CAIKARTGTSQRTGYTF.

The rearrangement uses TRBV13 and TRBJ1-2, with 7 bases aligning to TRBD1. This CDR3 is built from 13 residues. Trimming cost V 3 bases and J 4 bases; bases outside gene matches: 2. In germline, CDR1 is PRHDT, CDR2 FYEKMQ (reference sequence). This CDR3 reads CASSLGQIYGYTF. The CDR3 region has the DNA TGTGCCAGCAGCTTGGGACAGATCTATGGCTACACCTTC.

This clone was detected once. CDR3 nucleotides: TGTGCCAGCTCACCAGGGGAAGATACGCAGTATTTT. It is translated as CASSPGEDTQYF. The chain couples TRBV18 to TRBJ2-3, with unresolved D. Trimming removed 2 bases from V and 5 bases from J, with 5 bases in between. Germline CDR1 KGHSH, CDR2 LQKENI. This CDR3 is built from 12 residues. The whole variable domain, filled in from reference TRBV18 and TRBJ2-3, reads NAGVMQNPRHLVRRRGQEARLRCSPMKGHSHVYWYRQLPEEGLKFMVYLQKENIIDESGMPKERFSAEFPKEGPSILRIQQVVRGDSAAYFCASSPGEDTQYFGPGTRLTVL.

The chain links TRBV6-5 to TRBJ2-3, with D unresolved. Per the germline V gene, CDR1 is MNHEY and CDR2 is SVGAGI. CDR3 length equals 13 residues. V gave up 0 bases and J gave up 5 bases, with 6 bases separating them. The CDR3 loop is CASSYSELDTQYF. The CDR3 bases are TGTGCCAGCAGTTACTCGGAGTTAGATACGCAGTATTTT.

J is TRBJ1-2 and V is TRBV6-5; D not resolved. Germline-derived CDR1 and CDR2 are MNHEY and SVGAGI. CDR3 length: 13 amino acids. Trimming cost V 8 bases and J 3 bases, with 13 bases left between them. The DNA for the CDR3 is TGTGCCAGCTCATTTGGGCAGGACTATGGCTACACCTTC. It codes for CASSFGQDYGYTF.

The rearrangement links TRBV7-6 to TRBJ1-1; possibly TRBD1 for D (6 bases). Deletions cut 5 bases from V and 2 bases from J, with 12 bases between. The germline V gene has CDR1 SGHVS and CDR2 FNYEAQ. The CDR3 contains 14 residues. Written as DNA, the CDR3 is TGTGCCAGCAGCGTGGTACAGGGTAACACTGAAGCTTTCTTT. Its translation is CASSVVQGNTEAFF.

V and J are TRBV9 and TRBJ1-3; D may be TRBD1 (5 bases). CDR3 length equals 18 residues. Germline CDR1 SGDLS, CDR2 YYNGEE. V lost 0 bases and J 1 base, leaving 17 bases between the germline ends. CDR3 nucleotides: TGTGCCAGCAGCGTAGCCGGCGTTGGGGCAGGGTCTGGAAACACCATATATTTT. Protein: CASSVAGVGAGSGNTIYF.

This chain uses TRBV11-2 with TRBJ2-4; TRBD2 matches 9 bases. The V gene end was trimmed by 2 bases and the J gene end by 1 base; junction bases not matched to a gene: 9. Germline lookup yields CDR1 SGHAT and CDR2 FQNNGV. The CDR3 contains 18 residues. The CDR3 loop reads CASSLTRGGRGAKNIQYF. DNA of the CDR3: TGTGCCAGCAGCTTAACGCGGGGGGGGCGGGGTGCCAAAAACATTCAGTACTTC.

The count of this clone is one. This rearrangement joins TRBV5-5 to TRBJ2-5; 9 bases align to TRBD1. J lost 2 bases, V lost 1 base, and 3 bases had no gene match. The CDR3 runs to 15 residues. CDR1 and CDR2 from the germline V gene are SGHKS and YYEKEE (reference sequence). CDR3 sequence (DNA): TGTGCCAGCAGCTTGAGGGACAGGGAACAAGAGACCCAGTACTTC. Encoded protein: CASSLRDREQETQYF.

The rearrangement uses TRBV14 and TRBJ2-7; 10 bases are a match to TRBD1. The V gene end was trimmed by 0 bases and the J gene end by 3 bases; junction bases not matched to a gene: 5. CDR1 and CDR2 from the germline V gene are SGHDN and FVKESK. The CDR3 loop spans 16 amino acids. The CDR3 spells CASSQEGDRGDYEQYF. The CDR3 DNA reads TGTGCCAGCAGCCAAGAGGGGGACAGGGGTGACTACGAGCAGTACTTC.

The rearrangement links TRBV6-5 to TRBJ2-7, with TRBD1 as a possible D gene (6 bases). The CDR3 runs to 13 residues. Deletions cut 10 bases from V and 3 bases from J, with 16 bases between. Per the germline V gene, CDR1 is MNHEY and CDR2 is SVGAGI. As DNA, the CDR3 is TGTGCCACCCATCCGGGACACATCTACGAGCAGTACTTC. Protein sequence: CATHPGHIYEQYF.

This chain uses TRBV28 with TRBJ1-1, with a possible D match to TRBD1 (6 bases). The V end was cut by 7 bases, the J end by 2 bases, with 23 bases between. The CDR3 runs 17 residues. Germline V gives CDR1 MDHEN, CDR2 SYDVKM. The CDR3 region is CASKPTGRGAVNTEAFF. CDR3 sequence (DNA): TGTGCCAGCAAACCTACCGGGCGGGGGGCGGTAAACACTGAAGCTTTCTTT.

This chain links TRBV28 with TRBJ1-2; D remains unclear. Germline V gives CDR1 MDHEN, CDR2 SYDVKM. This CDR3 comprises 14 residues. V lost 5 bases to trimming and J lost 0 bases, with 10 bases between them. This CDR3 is CASSPPYSNYGYTF. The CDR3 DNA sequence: TGTGCCAGCAGTCCCCCGTACTCTAACTATGGCTACACCTTC.

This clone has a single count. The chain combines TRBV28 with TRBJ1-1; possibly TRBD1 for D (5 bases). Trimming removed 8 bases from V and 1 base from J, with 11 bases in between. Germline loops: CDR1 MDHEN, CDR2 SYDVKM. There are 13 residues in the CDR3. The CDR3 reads CASYQGGNTEAFF. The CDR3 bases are TGTGCCAGCTATCAGGGAGGGAACACTGAAGCTTTCTTT.

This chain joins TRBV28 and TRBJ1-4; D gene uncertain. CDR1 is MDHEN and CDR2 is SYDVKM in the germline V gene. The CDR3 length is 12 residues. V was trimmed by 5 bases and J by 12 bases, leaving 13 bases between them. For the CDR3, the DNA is TGTGCCAGCAGTCTGTATATCGGTCAACTGTTTTTT. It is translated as CASSLYIGQLFF.